This TCR beta chain was profiled in a study of Graves' ophthalmopathy and Graves' hyperthyroidism. This clonotype came up many times. As the template, RNA transcripts were used to amplify TCR beta CDR3 regions. An opening RT-PCR round employed HTBI primers and preceded a second-round multiplex PCR. TCRdb analysed the multiplex PCR reads with MiXCR anew, one entry per CDR3 protein. Among 680,000 or so distinct CDR3 sequences listed, 22% were seen once. V lost 2 bases to trimming and J lost 3 bases; unmatched junction nucleotides: 6. CDR3 size: 15 residues. CDR1 is MNHEY, CDR2 SVGAGI, per germline. The specimen was peripheral blood. V and J are TRBV6-5 and TRBJ1-1, with 7 positions matching TRBD1. The sequence was collected from a woman younger than 30 with stable Graves' hyperthyroidism. Some clones in this sample may be carry-over from other donors' samples. This CDR3 is CASSYGAGGDTEAFF. The DNA for the CDR3 is TGTGCCAGCAGTTACGGTGCAGGGGGAGACACTGAAGCTTTCTTT.